A selection of T cell receptor beta chains follows, all from one sample in a study of blood T cell dynamics during melanoma immunotherapy. Profiling relied on immunoSEQ multiplex PCR, and the TCRdb table lists in-frame clones only, not all of them. This table holds 86 clones. Sequenced here: naive CD8+ T cells from blood, sampled from a patient treated with checkpoint blockade. The origin of the receptors is a human donor with melanoma. Both conserved end residues are trimmed from each CDR3. A D gene is named only where the DNA matches it firmly. Clone size is stated in some rows and not others, as once, few, many or a class when expanded.

CDR3aa	v_gene	j_gene	d_gene	abundance
ASSQDVSSSYNEQF	TRBV4-1	TRBJ2-1	.	.
ASSQDSYYEQY	TRBV4-1	TRBJ2-7	.	few
ASSLQGTTEAF	TRBV6-1	TRBJ1-1	.	once
ASRVWRAQGEDEQF	TRBV7-2	TRBJ2-1	.	.
SAEGGMGQPQH	TRBV29-1	TRBJ1-5	.	.
ASSQGRNLEAF	TRBV14	TRBJ1-1	.	.
ASSPRTSGRYGTDTQY	TRBV7-9	TRBJ2-3	TRBD2	.
ASSLVLASEQF	TRBV7-2	TRBJ2-1	.	.
ASSGAKNEQF	TRBV2	TRBJ2-1	.	.
ASSEKLGTEAF	TRBV2	TRBJ1-1	.	.
ASSPPRAGQETQY	TRBV18	TRBJ2-5	.	.
ASSLGPTTYEQY	TRBV11-3	TRBJ2-7	.	.
ASSQYTGGLSYEQY	TRBV4-1	TRBJ2-7	TRBD1	.
AGSPQSYNEQF	TRBV2	TRBJ2-1	.	.
ASSFLGGISYEQY	TRBV27	TRBJ2-7	TRBD2	.
ASSFTGSQETQY	TRBV7-2	TRBJ2-5	.	once
ASSSGQGGTEAF	TRBV9	TRBJ1-1	TRBD1	.
ASTGLRTDTQY	TRBV2	TRBJ2-3	.	.
ASSWVSGTDYGCT	TRBV5-1	TRBJ1-2	.	.
AWSVLRETEAF	TRBV30	TRBJ1-1	.	.
ASSLVSGIRETQY	TRBV5-1	TRBJ2-5	.	.
ASSLGQGGAEAF	TRBV9	TRBJ1-1	TRBD1	.
ASSDRPGQGVV	TRBV9	TRBJ2-1	TRBD1	few
ASSRTSGSIHEQF	TRBV6-1	TRBJ2-1	TRBD2	.
ASSEFQGANTEAF	TRBV2	TRBJ1-1	.	.
ASSLFRGADGYT	TRBV28	TRBJ1-2	.	.
ASSQRGTGFGYT	TRBV4-1	TRBJ1-2	TRBD1	.
ASSLGELSYNEQF	TRBV13	TRBJ2-1	.	.
ASSSGVGNEQF	TRBV7-9	TRBJ2-1	.	once
ASSRRTGQGNNEQF	TRBV21-1	TRBJ2-1	.	.